The 21 T cell receptor beta chains in this list originate from one sample, sequenced in a study of T cell changes during pregnancy in multiple sclerosis. Sequenced by immunoSEQ multiplex PCR; TCRdb stores in-frame clones only, minus some. The repertoire has under 85,000 clones, around nine tenths of them found once; the top ten carry 1.4% to 1.5%. The starting material was peripheral blood, obtained in the third trimester of pregnancy. These TCRs come from a female donor with multiple sclerosis, enrolled in a pregnancy study.

The chain is built from TRBV9 and TRBJ1-2, with 7 bases fitting TRBD1. There are 14 residues in the CDR3. Germline CDR1 reads SGDLS; CDR2 reads YYNGEE. Unmatched junction bases numbered 10, after V lost 5 bases and J lost 6 bases. This CDR3 is CASSHLSRGNGYTF. The CDR3 DNA sequence: TGTGCCAGCAGTCACCTTTCCAGGGGGAATGGCTACACCTTC.

The gene calls are TRBV5-1 and TRBJ2-2; D uncertain. Germline CDR1 reads SGHRS; CDR2 reads YFSETQ. There are 15 residues in the CDR3. Trimming took 1 base from V and 4 from J, leaving 11 bases between them. The CDR3: CASSLNRETTGELFF. The CDR3 coding sequence is TGCGCCAGCAGCTTGAACAGAGAAACCACCGGGGAGCTGTTTTTT.

The chain joins TRBV11-2 to TRBJ1-6, with a weak D call TRBD1 (5 bases). Germline CDR1 and CDR2: SGHAT and FQNNGV. This CDR3 is built from 18 residues. The V end lost 0 bases, the J end lost 3 bases, and 15 bases lay between the germline ends. CDR3 amino acids: CASSLDGMGTYYNSPLHF. In nucleotides, the CDR3 is TGTGCCAGCAGCTTAGATGGGATGGGGACTTACTATAATTCACCCCTCCACTTT.

The chain carries TRBV7-9 and TRBJ2-3; TRBD2 matches at 11 bases. CDR3 length equals 15 residues. The germline CDR1 and CDR2 sequences are SEHNR and FQNEAQ (reference sequence). V shed 6 bases, J shed 7 bases, and the junction held 9 bases outside the gene matches. The DNA for the CDR3 is TGTGCCAGCAGACTAACTAGCGGGAGAATCCATACGCAGTATTTT. Its protein product is CASRLTSGRIHTQYF.

This chain connects TRBV18 to TRBJ1-2; 8 positions agree with TRBD1. J lost 8 bases, V lost 3 bases, and 5 bases had no gene match. Germline CDR1 reads KGHSH; CDR2 reads LQKENI. CDR3 length: 13 residues. CDR3 DNA sequence: TGTGCCAGCTCACCGGGACAGGCAATGGGCTACACCTTC. Protein sequence: CASSPGQAMGYTF.

The rearrangement uses TRBV6-5 and TRBJ2-7, with D possibly TRBD2 on 5 matching bases. CDR3 length equals 16 residues. With 0 bases removed from V and 0 bases from J, the gap between germline ends came to 12 bases. Germline CDR1 is MNHEY and CDR2 is SVGAGI. The CDR3 spells CASSYSDFESSYEQYF. CDR3 nucleotides: TGTGCCAGCAGTTACTCGGACTTCGAAAGCTCCTACGAGCAGTACTTC.

The chain combines TRBV9 with TRBJ2-2; 9 positions match TRBD1. Germline CDR1 and CDR2: SGDLS and YYNGEE. Losses at the gene ends were 0 bases for V and 6 bases for J; bases not matched to a gene: 6. The CDR3 covers 16 residues. The CDR3 reads CASSVATGGASGELFF. The DNA of the CDR3 is TGTGCCAGCAGCGTAGCTACAGGGGGCGCTTCCGGGGAGCTGTTTTTT.

The chain joins TRBV5-1 to TRBJ2-1, with TRBD2 matching 12 bases. There are 15 residues in the CDR3. Germline CDR1 is SGHRS and CDR2 is YFSETQ. J lost 4 bases, V lost 4 bases, and 3 bases had no gene match. CDR3 in DNA: TGCGCCAGCAGCGCCGGACTAGCGGGATACAATGAGCAGTTCTTC. Translated: CASSAGLAGYNEQFF.

The J gene is TRBJ1-1, the V gene TRBV5-5; D unclear. Trimming took off 2 bases at V and 2 bases at J, with 10 bases between the two ends. The CDR3 has 14 residues. Germline CDR1 reads SGHKS; CDR2 reads YYEKEE (reference sequence). The DNA of the CDR3 is TGTGCCAGCAGCTTTGGGCAGATTAACACTGAAGCTTTCTTT. It encodes CASSFGQINTEAFF.

The chain joins TRBV25-1 to TRBJ2-3; no clear D. Deletions cut 5 bases from V and 3 bases from J, with 12 bases between. The CDR3 runs to 14 residues. Germline values: CDR1 MGHDK, CDR2 SYGVNS. The CDR3 DNA is TGTGCCAGCAGTCGTGAGGCAGCTACAGATACGCAGTATTTT. This sequence encodes CASSREAATDTQYF.

This clone was counted once. V usage is TRBV13 and J usage is TRBJ1-2; no reliable D call. The germline V gene encodes CDR1 PRHDT and CDR2 FYEKMQ (reference sequence). The CDR3 is made up of 13 amino acids. V lost 3 bases, J lost 0 bases, and 5 bases lay in between. Here the CDR3 DNA reads TGTGCCAGCAGCTTTTCCGCTAACTATGGCTACACCTTC. Protein product: CASSFSANYGYTF.

This clone was found once. This chain connects TRBV19 to TRBJ2-7; possibly TRBD1 for D (5 bases). The CDR3 totals 13 residues. Trimming left V 5 bases short and J 0 bases short, with 8 bases between. Looked up from germline, CDR1 is LNHDA and CDR2 is SQIVND (reference sequence). The CDR3 here is CASSYDSSYEQYF. The CDR3 DNA sequence: TGTGCCAGTAGTTACGACAGCTCCTACGAGCAGTACTTC.

J is TRBJ2-4 and V is TRBV19; 9 nucleotides match TRBD1. Germline values: CDR1 LNHDA, CDR2 SQIVND (reference sequence). The trim removed 7 bases at V and 5 bases at J, leaving 9 bases unmatched. CDR3 length: 15 residues. In nucleotides, the CDR3 is TGTGCCAGTATGGGACAGGGCGCCCCCCAAAACATTCAGTACTTC. The encoded protein is CASMGQGAPQNIQYF.

J is TRBJ1-2 and V is TRBV7-2, with D unresolved. CDR1 is SGHTA, CDR2 FQGNSA, per germline. This CDR3 is 16 amino acids long. V gave up 2 bases and J gave up 6 bases, with 19 bases separating them. The CDR3 DNA reads as TGTGCCAGCAGCTTATCTCTCTTCCGGTTCCAGGATGGCTACACCTTC. This gives the protein CASSLSLFRFQDGYTF.

The chain joins TRBV7-9 to TRBJ2-1; D is perhaps TRBD1 (5 bases). Trimming took 6 bases from V and 5 from J, leaving 11 bases between them. Germline V gene lookup returns CDR1 SEHNR and CDR2 FQNEAQ (reference sequence). This CDR3 comprises 13 residues. Written as DNA, the CDR3 is TGTGCCAGCAGGGTAGGGGCGAACAATGAGCAGTTCTTC. Amino acids: CASRVGANNEQFF.

This chain links TRBV30 with TRBJ1-2; D uncertain. V lost 0 bases and J lost 0, with 14 bases in between. Germline CDR1 reads GTSNPN; CDR2 reads SVGIG (reference sequence). There are 16 residues in the CDR3. The CDR3 reads CAWSVLLGGTNYGYTF. CDR3 sequence (DNA): TGTGCCTGGAGTGTACTACTAGGTGGCACTAACTATGGCTACACCTTC.

This chain joins TRBV30 and TRBJ1-5; D gene uncertain. The CDR3 runs 15 residues. Germline V CDR1 and CDR2: GTSNPN, SVGIG (reference sequence). Trimming took off 0 bases at V and 1 base at J, with 10 bases between the two ends. The CDR3 DNA reads TGTGCCTGGAGTGTAAGTGGAGGGAGCAATCAGCCCCAGCATTTT. Translation: CAWSVSGGSNQPQHF.

The chain links TRBV30 to TRBJ1-1; 11 nucleotides agree with TRBD1. V was clipped by 2 bases and J by 11 bases; unmatched bases: 7. Per the germline V gene, CDR1 is GTSNPN and CDR2 is SVGIG (reference sequence). This CDR3 contains 13 residues. The CDR3 region is CAWSRGTGGNAFF. The CDR3 coding sequence is TGTGCCTGGAGTAGAGGGACAGGGGGTAATGCTTTCTTT.

The J gene is TRBJ2-3, the V gene TRBV7-6; 7 nucleotides match TRBD2. V lost 1 base, J lost 7 bases, and 8 bases stayed unmatched. The CDR3 loop spans 15 amino acids. In germline, CDR1 is SGHVS, CDR2 FNYEAQ. The CDR3 DNA sequence: TGTGCCAGCAGCTTAGAGTGGGGGAGGGCGAATACGCAGTATTTT. Translated, it gives CASSLEWGRANTQYF.

The J gene is TRBJ2-1, the V gene TRBV4-3, with 9 bases identical to TRBD2. V dropped 0 bases and J dropped 6; count of bases not matched to a gene: 6. The CDR3 length is 16 residues. CDR1 and CDR2 from the germline V gene are LGHNA and YSLEER. CDR3 in amino acids: CASSQDEAGGRNEQFF. As DNA, the CDR3 is TGCGCCAGCAGCCAAGACGAAGCGGGGGGCCGCAATGAGCAGTTCTTC.

The chain is built from TRBV15 and TRBJ2-1, with 7 bases lining up with TRBD2. This CDR3 spans 15 amino acids. With 0 bases clipped from V and 5 bases from J, the junction kept 4 bases outside the gene matches. CDR1 and CDR2 (germline): LNHNV, YYDKDF (reference sequence). CDR3 sequence reads: CATSRDPGTNNEQFF. DNA for the CDR3: TGTGCCACCAGCAGAGACCCCGGGACTAACAATGAGCAGTTCTTC.